This TCR beta chain was profiled in a study of blood T cell repertoires in COVID-19 (dated by TCRdb to 2018 to 2021). Looking at the study overall: The collaborator samples originated in the United States, Italy and Spain and spanned the acute and convalescent phases of COVID-19. The dataset comprised deeply sampled blood TCRbeta repertoires from subjects exposed to, actively infected with, or recovered from COVID-19. The prospective study material was composed of cDNA or gDNA derived from T cells, B-cell-depleted T cells, or PBMCs. The sample metadata nearly always contained a de-identified subject ID, COVID-19 status, age in years and sex. Where available, HLA class I and class II types were taken from metadata supplied by the sample provider and were not determined by assay-based typing. The repertoires were made available in a free public database intended to serve as a resource for research on the immune response to SARS-CoV-2. The samples were drawn from the first 160 participants of the ongoing ImmuneRACE study and from 1,254 subjects provided by 6 global collaborators. The paper's findings and limits, for the study overall: The quantity of clinical and demographic metadata differed by source and by participant and was supplied without curation.

The CDR3, cysteine through phenylalanine, is 14 amino acids long. The sequence is cut down to CDR3 DNA, 42 bases in frame from base 1. V was cut back by 7 bases and J by 6 bases, leaving a gap of 18 bases between them. CDR1 is given as MNHNY and CDR2 as SVGAGI, both from the germline V gene (reference sequence). The immunoSEQ Assay, a bias-controlled multiplex PCR, was used to amplify TCRbeta CDR3 regions from genomic DNA. The authors' pipeline ran thus. Within the assay, amplification of reference gene primers was used to estimate how many nucleated cells each sample contained. To quantify the absolute abundance of each unique TCRbeta CDR3 rearrangement, sequence reads were collapsed and filtered. For each sample, productive Simpson clonality was calculated by taking the square root of Simpson's diversity index across productive rearrangements. TCRdb's version of the immuneACCESS table is confined to in-frame rearrangements and falls short of the full clone set. An unresolved V gene accounts for under half of the shortfall where checked; the remainder is of unknown origin. Clonal size and the V and J genes are those of that table, whereas D and trimming came from the DNA. This sample gives under 200,000 clones in total; 70% to 90% of them show up just once. The ten most abundant clones make up about 22% of the sample.

Points on this clone: Its cognate antigen has yet to be identified. No qualities accompany the bases; no much larger clone lies one base away.

Collaborating institutions collected whole blood in K2EDTA tubes following their own protocols. Collaborator samples were shipped for TCRbeta analysis as frozen whole blood, isolated PBMCs, or DNA extracted from either sample type. The chain is assembled from TRBV6-6 and TRBJ1-2; the D gene is possibly TRBD1, with 6 bases matching. This TCR was recovered from a man in his sixties with active or convalescent COVID-19. The sequenced material came from peripheral blood. The CDR3 amino acid sequence is: CASTPQGRGDGYTF. The nucleotide sequence is TGTGCCAGCACCCCCCAAGGCAGGGGAGATGGCTACACCTTC.